This TCR beta chain was sequenced in a study of T and B cells in COVID-19 patients. In the study overall: About 90% of the roughly 20 active-infection patients had comorbidities associated with unfavorable COVID-19 outcome.

The V and J ends lost 1 base and 2 bases respectively, with 11 bases between them. Germline V gene lookup returns CDR1 DFQATT and CDR2 SNEGSKA (reference sequence). The CDR3 totals 14 residues. Notes on this clonotype: What it binds is unknown.

TRB was amplified from about 250-500 ng of blood genomic DNA. Multiplex PCR with BIOMED2 TRB-A/B primer pools amplified TRB rearrangements. TCRdb recomputed calls from the multiplex PCR reads with MiXCR, one row per CDR3 protein. Of fewer than 8,500 distinct CDR3 sequences listed, 20% to 30% are singletons. General study points: Clonality of TRB repertoires was high in active COVID-19; recovery brought above-healthy diversity and richness. CD4+, regulatory T cell, CD8+ and sorted SARS-CoV-2-responsive or tetramer+ T cells were not yet sequenced.

Sequencing was done on a sample of blood. V is TRBV20-1 and J is TRBJ2-5; D unclear. The clonotype comes from a human donor with active COVID-19. The CDR3 reads CSARAPKGQETQYF. The CDR3, as DNA: TGCAGTGCTAGAGCACCGAAGGGACAAGAGACCCAGTACTTC.